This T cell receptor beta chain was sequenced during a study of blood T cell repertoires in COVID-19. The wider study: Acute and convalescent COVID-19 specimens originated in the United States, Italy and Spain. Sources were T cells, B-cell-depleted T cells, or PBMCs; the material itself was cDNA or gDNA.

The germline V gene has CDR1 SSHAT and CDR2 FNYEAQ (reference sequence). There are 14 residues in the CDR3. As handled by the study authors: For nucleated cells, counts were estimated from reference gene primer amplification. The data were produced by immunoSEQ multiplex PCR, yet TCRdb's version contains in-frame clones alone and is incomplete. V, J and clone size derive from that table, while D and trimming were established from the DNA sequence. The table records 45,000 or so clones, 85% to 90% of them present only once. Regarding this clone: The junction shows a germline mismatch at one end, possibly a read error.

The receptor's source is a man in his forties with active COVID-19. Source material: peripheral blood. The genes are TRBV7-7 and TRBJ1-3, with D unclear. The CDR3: CASSPRHSGNTIYF. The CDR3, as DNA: TGTGCTAGCAGCCCACGACATTCTGGAAACACCATATATTTT. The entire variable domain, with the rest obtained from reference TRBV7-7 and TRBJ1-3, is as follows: GAGVSQSPRYKVTKRGQDVTLRCDPISSHATLYWYQQALGQGPEFLTYFNYEAQPDKSGLPSDRFSAERPEGSISTLTIQRTEQRDSAMYRCASSPRHSGNTIYFGEGSWLTVV.